This TCR beta chain came from a study of T cell responses to AZD1222 COVID-19 vaccine. About the study: Investigators merged groups given second doses at roughly 4 or roughly 12 weeks. General study results and limits: Nearly half of spike-specific TCRs reportedly go after variant regions that carry no mutations.

The germline V and J ends were trimmed by 0 bases and 4 bases, with 7 bases remaining between them. The CDR3 has 14 amino acids. CDR1 is ENHRY and CDR2 is SYGVKD in the germline V gene. Sequencing used immunoSEQ multiplex PCR; TCRdb keeps in-frame clones, though not all of them. The sample carries approximately 110,000 clones, around 90% recorded once. A note on this clone: No antigen is known for it.

This material consisted of peripheral blood, taken on day 0 of AZD1222 vaccination. The genes are TRBV10-3 and TRBJ2-1; D is unclear. The sequence was collected from an adult in good health. As DNA, the CDR3 is TGTGCCATCAGTGAGTCGCCAGATTACAATGAGCAGTTCTTC. Residues: CAISESPDYNEQFF.